A selection of T cell receptor beta chains follows, all from one sample in a study of T cells in Graves' hyperthyroidism and ophthalmopathy. TCRdb re-called the multiplex PCR reads through MiXCR, storing one row per CDR3 protein. The sample contains about 600,000 distinct CDR3 sequences, approximately 14% of which appear only once. Sequencing was done on a sample of blood. Receptors originate from a woman between 18 and 29 years old with Graves' ophthalmopathy. Each CDR3 is given with its conserved first and last residue. The D gene is left open where the match is weak. Clone size is given for some rows only: seen once, a few or many times, or a class if the clone is expanded.

j_gene: TRBJ1-2
d_gene: NA
abundance: NA
v_gene: TRBV29-1
CDR3nt: TGCAGCGTTCTTGACGGGACCTATGGCTACACCTTC
CDR3aa: CSVLDGTYGYTF

j_gene: TRBJ2-1
d_gene: TRBD2
abundance: NA
v_gene: TRBV9
CDR3nt: TGTGCCAGCAGCGCCGGGACTAGCGGGAGGAGCTCCTACAATGAGCAGTTCTTC
CDR3aa: CASSAGTSGRSSYNEQFF

j_gene: TRBJ2-5
d_gene: NA
abundance: NA
v_gene: TRBV4-1
CDR3nt: TGCGCCAGCAGCCAAGTGGGTAGCGGAGGCGGGGAGACCCAGTACTTC
CDR3aa: CASSQVGSGGGETQYF

j_gene: TRBJ2-7
d_gene: TRBD1
abundance: NA
v_gene: TRBV6-2/TRBV6-3
CDR3nt: TGTGCCAGCAGCCAGACAGGGGGCCTGGTCTACGAGCAGTACTTC
CDR3aa: CASSQTGGLVYEQYF

j_gene: TRBJ1-2
d_gene: NA
abundance: many
v_gene: TRBV2
CDR3nt: TGTGCCAGCTTGCGGATCCCGCGTAAAGCAGGAGGTTATGGCTACACCTTC
CDR3aa: CASLRIPRKAGGYGYTF

j_gene: TRBJ2-3
d_gene: TRBD1
abundance: many
v_gene: TRBV28
CDR3nt: TGTGCCAGCAGTTTCCCCGGACAGGGGGCCTCAGATACGCAGTATTTT
CDR3aa: CASSFPGQGASDTQYF

j_gene: TRBJ2-7
d_gene: TRBD1
abundance: many
v_gene: TRBV9
CDR3nt: TGTGCCAGCAGCGTGGGACAGAGCTCCTACGAGCAGTACTTC
CDR3aa: CASSVGQSSYEQYF

j_gene: TRBJ1-1
d_gene: NA
abundance: many
v_gene: TRBV27
CDR3nt: TGTGCCAGCAGCCCACGACGGGGGAGGGCTGAAGCTTTCTTT
CDR3aa: CASSPRRGRAEAFF

j_gene: TRBJ2-5
d_gene: NA
abundance: many
v_gene: TRBV12-5
CDR3nt: TGTGCTAGTGGTCTAACCTCCCGGGAGACCCAGTACTTC
CDR3aa: CASGLTSRETQYF

j_gene: TRBJ2-1
d_gene: TRBD1
abundance: few
v_gene: TRBV6-5
CDR3nt: TGTGCCAGCAGTTACCGTAGGCGGACAGGGGGGTACAATGAGCAGTTCTTC
CDR3aa: CASSYRRRTGGYNEQFF

j_gene: TRBJ2-7
d_gene: NA
abundance: many
v_gene: TRBV9
CDR3nt: TGTGCCAGCAGCGTCGGGGGGCTAGCTTTCTACGAGCAGTACTTC
CDR3aa: CASSVGGLAFYEQYF

j_gene: TRBJ2-1
d_gene: TRBD2
abundance: many
v_gene: TRBV14
CDR3nt: TGTGCCAGCAGCCAAGGATGGGGGGGCAATGAGCAGTTCTTC
CDR3aa: CASSQGWGGNEQFF

j_gene: TRBJ2-7
d_gene: NA
abundance: NA
v_gene: TRBV27
CDR3nt: TGTACCAGCAGTTTCTCAGGGGGGTCCTACGAGCAGTACTTC
CDR3aa: CTSSFSGGSYEQYF

j_gene: TRBJ2-7
d_gene: TRBD2
abundance: few
v_gene: TRBV4-1
CDR3nt: TGCGCCAGCAGCCAATTAAGAACTAGCGTCTACGAGCAGTACTTC
CDR3aa: CASSQLRTSVYEQYF

j_gene: TRBJ2-7
d_gene: TRBD2
abundance: many
v_gene: TRBV7-2
CDR3nt: TGTGCCAGCAGCTTAGAGAGCGGGATAATCTACGAGCAGTACTTC
CDR3aa: CASSLESGIIYEQYF

j_gene: TRBJ1-4
d_gene: NA
abundance: few
v_gene: TRBV30
CDR3nt: TGTGCCTGGAGTGCCCGTTTAGGGTTTCGTGAAAAACTGTTTTTT
CDR3aa: CAWSARLGFREKLFF

j_gene: TRBJ2-7
d_gene: NA
abundance: NA
v_gene: TRBV30
CDR3nt: TGTGCCTGGAGGAAGGTGGAGCAGTACTTC
CDR3aa: CAWRKVEQYF

j_gene: TRBJ2-7
d_gene: NA
abundance: few
v_gene: TRBV6-4
CDR3nt: TGTGCCGATTTTGTGAGACAGGTTACCCACCTCGAGCAGTACTTC
CDR3aa: CADFVRQVTHLEQYF

j_gene: TRBJ2-7
d_gene: TRBD1
abundance: many
v_gene: TRBV24-1
CDR3nt: TGTGCCACCAGTGATACCGGGACAGCCCGCTACGAGCAGTACTTC
CDR3aa: CATSDTGTARYEQYF

j_gene: TRBJ2-7
d_gene: TRBD2
abundance: NA
v_gene: TRBV28
CDR3nt: TGTGCCAGCACTACCGGGACTAGCGGCTACGAGCAGTACTTC
CDR3aa: CASTTGTSGYEQYF

j_gene: TRBJ1-5
d_gene: TRBD1
abundance: many
v_gene: TRBV12-3/TRBV12-4
CDR3nt: TGTGCCAGCAGTCATAGGGCAGGGGGTCGTCAGCCCCAGCATTTT
CDR3aa: CASSHRAGGRQPQHF

j_gene: TRBJ1-3
d_gene: TRBD1
abundance: few
v_gene: TRBV20-1
CDR3nt: TGCAGTGCTAGAGGGACAGGGGCTGGAAACACCATATATTTT
CDR3aa: CSARGTGAGNTIYF

j_gene: TRBJ1-1
d_gene: NA
abundance: many
v_gene: TRBV11-3
CDR3nt: TGTGCCAGCAGCTACCGGCGCAACTCGGACGACTTGAACACTGAAGCTTTCTTT
CDR3aa: CASSYRRNSDDLNTEAFF

j_gene: TRBJ2-2
d_gene: NA
abundance: NA
v_gene: TRBV5-1
CDR3nt: TGCGCCAGCAGCTTGGCGGTTTTCACCGGGGAGCTGTTTTTT
CDR3aa: CASSLAVFTGELFF

j_gene: TRBJ1-1
d_gene: NA
abundance: many
v_gene: TRBV12-3/TRBV12-4
CDR3nt: TGTGCCAGCAGGGGGGTCAACACTGAAGCTTTCTTT
CDR3aa: CASRGVNTEAFF

j_gene: TRBJ2-1
d_gene: NA
abundance: many
v_gene: TRBV7-8
CDR3nt: TGTGCCAGCAGCTTAGAGGGAGTAGGGTACAATGAGCAGTTCTTC
CDR3aa: CASSLEGVGYNEQFF

j_gene: TRBJ2-7
d_gene: NA
abundance: NA
v_gene: TRBV20-1
CDR3nt: TGCAGTGCTGGAGATCAGGGGACCTACGAGCAGTACTTC
CDR3aa: CSAGDQGTYEQYF

j_gene: TRBJ2-1
d_gene: NA
abundance: many
v_gene: TRBV28
CDR3nt: TGTGCCAGCAGCTGGCAGGGGTCCCTTATTTACAATGAGCAGTTCTTC
CDR3aa: CASSWQGSLIYNEQFF

j_gene: TRBJ2-7
d_gene: NA
abundance: NA
v_gene: TRBV19
CDR3nt: TGTGCCAGTAGTATCGAACCAGTCTACGAGCAGTACTTC
CDR3aa: CASSIEPVYEQYF

j_gene: TRBJ2-1
d_gene: TRBD2
abundance: many
v_gene: TRBV2
CDR3nt: TGTGCCAGCAGTGCTACTAGCGGGGGGATCTATGAGCAGTTCTTC
CDR3aa: CASSATSGGIYEQFF

j_gene: TRBJ1-2
d_gene: NA
abundance: many
v_gene: TRBV3-1
CDR3nt: TGTGCCAGCAGCCAAGACCGGTTTTCTCGGGGCTACACCTTC
CDR3aa: CASSQDRFSRGYTF

j_gene: TRBJ1-6
d_gene: TRBD1
abundance: NA
v_gene: TRBV12-5
CDR3nt: TGTGCTAGTGGTTTGGCCACAGGGGGACAGACGAGCTCCTATAATTCACCCCTCCACTTT
CDR3aa: CASGLATGGQTSSYNSPLHF

j_gene: TRBJ2-7
d_gene: TRBD2
abundance: many
v_gene: TRBV20-1
CDR3nt: TGCAGTGCCTCAGGAGGGCTAGCGGGAGGTTCCTCCTACGAGCAGTACTTC
CDR3aa: CSASGGLAGGSSYEQYF

j_gene: TRBJ1-6
d_gene: TRBD1
abundance: many
v_gene: TRBV28
CDR3nt: TGTGCCAGCAGTCCAGGGGGCCTCGCCTATAATTCACCCCTCCACTTT
CDR3aa: CASSPGGLAYNSPLHF

j_gene: TRBJ1-1
d_gene: TRBD1
abundance: NA
v_gene: TRBV29-1
CDR3nt: TGCAGCGTTCTCTGGACAGGACTAAACACTGAAGCTTTCTTT
CDR3aa: CSVLWTGLNTEAFF

j_gene: TRBJ1-1
d_gene: NA
abundance: NA
v_gene: TRBV10-3
CDR3nt: TGTGCCATCAGTGATCCTCGGGAGGGGGTGATGAACACTGAAGCTTTCTTT
CDR3aa: CAISDPREGVMNTEAFF

j_gene: TRBJ1-5
d_gene: NA
abundance: NA
v_gene: TRBV10-3
CDR3nt: TGTGCCATCAGTGAAGTGGACATTCGCAATCAGCCCCAGCATTTT
CDR3aa: CAISEVDIRNQPQHF

j_gene: TRBJ1-1
d_gene: NA
abundance: many
v_gene: TRBV20-1
CDR3nt: TGCAGTGCTAGCCGACAGAACACTGAAGCTTTCTTT
CDR3aa: CSASRQNTEAFF

j_gene: TRBJ1-1
d_gene: NA
abundance: many
v_gene: TRBV7-2
CDR3nt: TGTGCCAGCAGCAATAGGAGGGACACTGAAGCTTTCTTT
CDR3aa: CASSNRRDTEAFF

j_gene: TRBJ1-5
d_gene: NA
abundance: many
v_gene: TRBV20-1
CDR3nt: TGCAGTGCAGGAATACTCCAACCGGGACATCAACTTAACAATCAGCCCCAGCATTTT
CDR3aa: CSAGILQPGHQLNNQPQHF

j_gene: TRBJ2-3
d_gene: TRBD2
abundance: many
v_gene: TRBV20-1
CDR3nt: TGCAGTGCTAGAAACCTCCTAGCGGGCCGCACAGATACGCAGTATTTT
CDR3aa: CSARNLLAGRTDTQYF

j_gene: TRBJ2-1
d_gene: TRBD2
abundance: few
v_gene: TRBV9
CDR3nt: TGTGCCAGCACCCCAAGCGGGATCTACAATGAGCAGTTCTTC
CDR3aa: CASTPSGIYNEQFF

j_gene: TRBJ2-1
d_gene: TRBD2
abundance: NA
v_gene: TRBV4-1
CDR3nt: TGCGCCAGCAGCCAACCTAGCGGGAGGGTGCTCAATGAGCAGTTCTTC
CDR3aa: CASSQPSGRVLNEQFF

j_gene: TRBJ1-2
d_gene: NA
abundance: many
v_gene: TRBV20-1
CDR3nt: TGCAGTGCGGTCCGGCCGACTTCCTATGGCTACACCTTC
CDR3aa: CSAVRPTSYGYTF

j_gene: TRBJ2-3
d_gene: NA
abundance: NA
v_gene: TRBV20-1
CDR3nt: TGCAGTGCTAGAGTCAGTAACGGGAGTAAGTCAGATACGCAGTATTTT
CDR3aa: CSARVSNGSKSDTQYF

j_gene: TRBJ1-6
d_gene: TRBD1
abundance: many
v_gene: TRBV27
CDR3nt: TGTGCCAGCAGTTCGGGACAGGGGACTTCACCCCTCCACTTT
CDR3aa: CASSSGQGTSPLHF

j_gene: TRBJ2-3
d_gene: NA
abundance: many
v_gene: TRBV30
CDR3nt: TGTGCCTGGAGTGGCGGGGATCCGAGCACAGATACGCAGTATTTT
CDR3aa: CAWSGGDPSTDTQYF

j_gene: TRBJ1-5
d_gene: NA
abundance: few
v_gene: TRBV20-1
CDR3nt: TGCAGTGCTAGAGTGGGAGTTGATCAGCCCCAGCATTTT
CDR3aa: CSARVGVDQPQHF

j_gene: TRBJ2-6
d_gene: NA
abundance: many
v_gene: TRBV2
CDR3nt: TGTGCCAGCAGTGCAAGCCTCTCTGGGGCCAACGTCCTGACTTTC
CDR3aa: CASSASLSGANVLTF

j_gene: TRBJ2-1
d_gene: NA
abundance: many
v_gene: TRBV3-1
CDR3nt: TGTGCCAGCAGCCAAGGCTCATTTGAAGCGAGCAATGAGCAGTTCTTC
CDR3aa: CASSQGSFEASNEQFF

j_gene: TRBJ2-7
d_gene: TRBD2
abundance: many
v_gene: TRBV9
CDR3nt: TGTGCCAGCAGCACTAGCGGGAACGGCCACGAGCAGTACTTC
CDR3aa: CASSTSGNGHEQYF

j_gene: TRBJ1-1
d_gene: TRBD1
abundance: many
v_gene: TRBV12-3/TRBV12-4
CDR3nt: TGTGCCAGCAGTTCCGGGACAGAAAGATTTGAAGCTTTCTTT
CDR3aa: CASSSGTERFEAFF

j_gene: TRBJ2-7
d_gene: NA
abundance: many
v_gene: TRBV7-8
CDR3nt: TGTGCCAGCAGCCCCCACAGGTCAGGGAAAGAGCAGTACTTC
CDR3aa: CASSPHRSGKEQYF

j_gene: TRBJ1-6
d_gene: TRBD1
abundance: few
v_gene: TRBV9
CDR3nt: TGTGCCAGCAGCGAGGGGTCCGGGACAGGGGCGTCACCCCTCCACTTT
CDR3aa: CASSEGSGTGASPLHF

j_gene: TRBJ2-1
d_gene: TRBD2
abundance: many
v_gene: TRBV11-2
CDR3nt: TGTGCCAGCAGCGCGCAAGGACTAGCAAATCCCTTTGAGCAGTTCTTC
CDR3aa: CASSAQGLANPFEQFF

j_gene: TRBJ1-2
d_gene: TRBD1
abundance: NA
v_gene: TRBV18
CDR3nt: TGTGCCAGCTCACCAGTTTTCGGACAGGGGAGCGGCTACACCTTC
CDR3aa: CASSPVFGQGSGYTF

j_gene: TRBJ1-2
d_gene: NA
abundance: many
v_gene: TRBV20-1
CDR3nt: TGCAGTGCTAGATCGGAGAGAGGGCAGGTACAAGGCTACACCTTC
CDR3aa: CSARSERGQVQGYTF

j_gene: TRBJ1-1
d_gene: TRBD1
abundance: NA
v_gene: TRBV18
CDR3nt: TGTGCCAGCTCACCACCGTGGGGAGGGGGCGGGAACACTGAAGCTTTCTTT
CDR3aa: CASSPPWGGGGNTEAFF

j_gene: TRBJ2-7
d_gene: NA
abundance: few
v_gene: TRBV4-2
CDR3nt: TGTGCCAGCAGCCAAGATCGGAGGCAGACCTACGAGCAGTACTTC
CDR3aa: CASSQDRRQTYEQYF